Shown below are 10 T cell receptor beta chains from a single sample sequenced in a study of spatial heterogeneity in lung cancer. The time point is: blood at routine non-recurrence follow-up after resection. TCRdb re-called the 5' RACE reads with MiXCR, one entry per CDR3 protein. This table holds over 85,000 distinct CDR3 sequences, 19% found once. This sample comprised PBMCs, obtained at follow-up. The receptors originated from a male donor with early-stage non-small cell lung cancer.

The J gene is TRBJ2-7, the V gene TRBV9; 9 bases are shared with TRBD1. The CDR3 runs to 15 residues. The ends lost 4 bases at V and 5 bases at J; junction bases unmatched: 10. Germline V gene lookup returns CDR1 SGDLS and CDR2 YYNGEE. The CDR3 nucleotides are TGTGCCAGCAGCACTGTGACAGGGGGGACTGACGAGCAGTACTTC. Encoded protein: CASSTVTGGTDEQYF.

This clonotype has at least ten counts. This chain joins TRBV7-9 and TRBJ2-1; 7 nucleotides align to TRBD1. CDR3 length equals 15 residues. Trimming cost V 5 bases and J 1 base; bases outside gene matches: 5. CDR1 and CDR2 from the germline V gene are SEHNR and FQNEAQ (reference sequence). CDR3: CASSPQGISYNEQFF. The CDR3 nucleotides read TGTGCCAGCAGCCCACAGGGGATTTCCTACAATGAGCAGTTCTTC. Together with reference TRBV7-9 and TRBJ2-1, the CDR3 gives the full variable domain: DTGVSQNPRHKITKRGQNVTFRCDPISEHNRLYWYRQTLGQGPEFLTYFQNEAQLEKSRLLSDRFSAERPKGSFSTLEIQRTEQGDSAMYLCASSPQGISYNEQFFGPGTRLTVL.

This clonotype was seen a few times. V and J are TRBV6-5 and TRBJ2-7; 8 nucleotides match TRBD1. Germline values: CDR1 MNHEY, CDR2 SVGAGI. The ends lost 6 bases at V and 3 bases at J; junction bases unmatched: 16. The CDR3 is 17 residues long. CDR3 region: CASRLDRVSRGLYEQYF. CDR3 DNA sequence: TGTGCCAGCAGGCTCGATCGAGTAAGCAGGGGGCTCTACGAGCAGTACTTC.

The rearrangement uses TRBV10-3 and TRBJ2-7; D may be TRBD2 (5 bases). The CDR3 covers 14 residues. Looked up from germline, CDR1 is ENHRY and CDR2 is SYGVKD. V lost 6 bases and J 5 bases, leaving 17 bases between the germline ends. CDR3 nucleotides: TGTGCCATCAGCCGCGGGTCGGGTAATGACGAGCAGTACTTC. Residues: CAISRGSGNDEQYF.

This rearrangement joins TRBV20-1 to TRBJ2-3; TRBD2 matches 10 bases. The J segment lost 6 bases and the V segment lost 4 bases, leaving 16 bases of the junction unmatched. From germline, CDR1 is DFQATT and CDR2 SNEGSKA (reference sequence). The CDR3 spans 17 residues. DNA of the CDR3: TGCAGTGCTACGCGCACGGGGACTAGCGTAACGTTGGATACGCAGTATTTT. Protein product: CSATRTGTSVTLDTQYF.

This chain uses TRBV5-4 with TRBJ2-5; 8 positions agree with TRBD2. The germline V gene has CDR1 SGHNT and CDR2 YYREEE (reference sequence). The CDR3 loop spans 14 amino acids. The junction had 4 bases not matched to a gene; V was cut back by 4 bases and J by 2 bases. The DNA of the CDR3 is TGTGCCAGCAGCCAGCGGGGGACACAAGAGACCCAGTACTTC. Amino acids: CASSQRGTQETQYF.

The V call is TRBV5-4, the J call TRBJ2-1; D call uncertain. CDR3 size: 15 residues. Per germline, CDR1 SGHNT and CDR2 YYREEE (reference sequence). Trimming took off 2 bases at V and 0 bases at J, with 9 bases between the two ends. The CDR3, as DNA: TGTGCCAGCAGCTTCGACGGCGCCTCCTACAATGAGCAGTTCTTC. Amino acid sequence: CASSFDGASYNEQFF.

This clonotype was seen more than once but under ten times. The gene calls are TRBV20-1 and TRBJ1-6; TRBD1 might be the D (6 bases). Trimming stripped 5 bases from V and 6 bases from J, with 14 bases between. This CDR3 is built from 14 residues. Per the germline V gene, CDR1 is DFQATT and CDR2 is SNEGSKA (reference sequence). The CDR3 loop reads CSAGGGASNSPLHF. The CDR3 coding sequence is TGCAGTGCTGGGGGCGGGGCCTCTAATTCACCCCTCCACTTT.

The chain links TRBV18 to TRBJ2-5, with a tentative D call TRBD2 (5 bases). The CDR3 runs to 17 residues. With 4 bases removed from V and 0 bases from J, the gap between germline ends came to 18 bases. CDR1 and CDR2 from the germline V gene are KGHSH and LQKENI. CDR3 protein: CASSLNSGRRYQETQYF. For the CDR3, the DNA is TGTGCCAGCTCACTAAACTCGGGAAGGCGGTACCAAGAGACCCAGTACTTC. The full variable domain, with the rest looked up from reference TRBV18 and TRBJ2-5, is NAGVMQNPRHLVRRRGQEARLRCSPMKGHSHVYWYRQLPEEGLKFMVYLQKENIIDESGMPKERFSAEFPKEGPSILRIQQVVRGDSAAYFCASSLNSGRRYQETQYFGPGTRLLVL.

This clonotype showed up just a few times. V usage is TRBV5-1 and J usage is TRBJ1-4, with 9 bases identical to TRBD1. The CDR3 runs 16 residues. The J segment lost 0 bases and the V segment lost 0 bases, leaving 0 bases of the junction unmatched. Germline V gives CDR1 SGHRS, CDR2 YFSETQ. The CDR3 here is CASSLGQGATNEKLFF. As DNA, the CDR3 is TGCGCCAGCAGCTTGGGACAGGGGGCAACTAATGAAAAACTGTTTTTT.